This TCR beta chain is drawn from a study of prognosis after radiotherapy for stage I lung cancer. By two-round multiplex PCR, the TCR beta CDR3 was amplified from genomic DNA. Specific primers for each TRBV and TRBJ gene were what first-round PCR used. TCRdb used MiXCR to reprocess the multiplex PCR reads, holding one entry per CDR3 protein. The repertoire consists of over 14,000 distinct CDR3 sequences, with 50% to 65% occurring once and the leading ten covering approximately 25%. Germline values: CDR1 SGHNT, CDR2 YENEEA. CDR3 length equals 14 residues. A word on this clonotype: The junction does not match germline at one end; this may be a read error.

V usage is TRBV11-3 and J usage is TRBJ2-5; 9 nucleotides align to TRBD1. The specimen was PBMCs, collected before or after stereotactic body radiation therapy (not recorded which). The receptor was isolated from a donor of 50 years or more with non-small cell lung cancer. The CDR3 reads CASSNRTGDGTKYF. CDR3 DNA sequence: TGTGCCAGCAGCAATCGGACAGGGGATGGGACCAAGTACTTC.